What follows are 30 T cell receptor beta chains derived from one specimen sequenced in a study of blood T cell repertoires in COVID-19. Profiled with immunoSEQ multiplex PCR; TCRdb holds only in-frame clones, not every one. The repertoire holds about 200,000 clones, with more than 80% as singletons. Sequencing was performed on peripheral blood. These receptors originate from a woman of 80 years or more with COVID-19, enrolled during active disease.

The rearrangement uses TRBV2 and TRBJ1-4, with D maybe TRBD1 (6 bases). In germline, CDR1 is SNHLY, CDR2 FYNNEI. V lost 6 bases to trimming and J lost 3 bases, with 11 bases between them. The CDR3 is 14 residues long. CDR3 coding DNA: TGTGCCAGCAGGGCAGGGGTGGCTAATGAAAAACTGTTTTTT. This sequence encodes CASRAGVANEKLFF.

This rearrangement joins TRBV24-1 to TRBJ2-1; TRBD2 aligns across 12 bases. This CDR3 is 17 amino acids long. Per germline, CDR1 KGHDR and CDR2 SFDVKD. V trimming: 2 bases; J trimming: 6 bases; junction bases outside the gene matches: 7. CDR3 in amino acids: CATSDSLAGGHLNEQFF. The CDR3, as DNA: TGTGCCACCAGTGATTCACTAGCGGGGGGCCACCTCAATGAGCAGTTCTTC.

Concerning this clone: Other nucleotide sequences from this sample produce the same CDR3. V gene TRBV3-1 (or the pseudogene TRBV3-2) combines with J gene TRBJ1-6; TRBD1 might be the D (6 bases). The V and J ends lost 1 base and 7 bases respectively, with 8 bases between them. Germline-derived CDR1 and CDR2 are LGHDT and YNNKEL (reference sequence). The CDR3 has 14 residues. The CDR3 is CASSQGQGNSPLHF. The CDR3 nucleotides read TGTGCCAGCAGCCAAGGGCAGGGGAATTCACCCCTCCACTTT.

V is TRBV28 and J is TRBJ1-5, with D unresolved. Per germline, CDR1 MDHEN and CDR2 SYDVKM. The CDR3 length is 12 residues. V was shortened by 3 bases and J by 5 bases, with 5 bases between the two germline ends. The CDR3 DNA reads TGTGCCAGCAGTTTGATAGATCAGCCCCAGCATTTT. Residues: CASSLIDQPQHF.

This chain uses TRBV9 with TRBJ2-1, with D maybe TRBD2 (5 bases). Germline values: CDR1 SGDLS, CDR2 YYNGEE. The CDR3 totals 13 residues. V lost 5 bases and J 7 bases, leaving 13 bases between the germline ends. CDR3 DNA sequence: TGTGCCAGCAGTCCGGGGATTTGGAATGAGCAGTTCTTC. It specifies CASSPGIWNEQFF.

This chain links TRBV28 with TRBJ2-2; 7 bases match TRBD2. Germline assignment: CDR1 MDHEN and CDR2 SYDVKM. The length of the CDR3 is 13 residues. J lost 1 base, V lost 7 bases, and 0 bases had no gene match. The CDR3 loop reads CASTGGNTGELFF. CDR3 sequence (DNA): TGTGCCAGCACGGGAGGGAACACCGGGGAGCTGTTTTTT.

This chain joins TRBV4-1 and TRBJ2-3; 15 nucleotides match TRBD2. J gave up 5 bases and V 5 bases, and 2 bases lay outside the gene matches. This CDR3 spans 15 amino acids. Germline V gene sequence: CDR1 MGHRA, CDR2 YSYEKL. Written as DNA, the CDR3 is TGCGCCAGCAGCACGGGACTAGCGGGGGGAGATACGCAGTATTTT. It codes for CASSTGLAGGDTQYF.

The chain uses TRBV5-1 and TRBJ2-2; D is uncertain. Trimming removed 2 bases from V and 3 bases from J, with 5 bases in between. The CDR3 is made up of 13 amino acids. Germline CDR1 SGHRS, CDR2 YFSETQ. In DNA, the CDR3 is TGCGCCAGCAGCTTTCAGTACACCGGGGAGCTGTTTTTT. Its translation is CASSFQYTGELFF.

The chain couples TRBV24-1 to TRBJ1-5; possibly TRBD1 for D (6 bases). Germline CDR1 reads KGHDR; CDR2 reads SFDVKD. V was cut by 4 bases and J by 7 bases, with 10 bases left in between. The CDR3 contains 13 residues. The CDR3 reads CATSEDSFQPQHF. In DNA, the CDR3 is TGTGCCACCAGTGAGGACAGTTTCCAGCCCCAGCATTTT.

This chain joins TRBV18 and TRBJ1-5; tentatively, D is TRBD1 (6 bases). This CDR3 comprises 12 residues. Germline lookup yields CDR1 KGHSH and CDR2 LQKENI. Trimming removed 6 bases from V and 4 bases from J, with 7 bases in between. CDR3: CASSQGNQPQHF. CDR3 in DNA: TGTGCCAGCTCGCAGGGGAATCAGCCCCAGCATTTT. Complete variable domain (other parts from reference TRBV18 and TRBJ1-5): NAGVMQNPRHLVRRRGQEARLRCSPMKGHSHVYWYRQLPEEGLKFMVYLQKENIIDESGMPKERFSAEFPKEGPSILRIQQVVRGDSAAYFCASSQGNQPQHFGDGTRLSIL.

This chain connects TRBV7-2 to TRBJ1-2; a weak D match, TRBD1 (6 bases). CDR3 length: 12 amino acids. V lost 5 bases, J lost 7 bases, and 11 bases lay in between. Germline assignment: CDR1 SGHTA and CDR2 FQGNSA. The DNA of the CDR3 is TGTGCCAGCAGCCCCCGAGGGGGTGGCTACACCTTC. This encodes CASSPRGGGYTF.

This clone was counted a single time. The gene calls are TRBV11-2 and TRBJ1-2, with D maybe TRBD1 (6 bases). The CDR3 totals 16 residues. The germline V and J ends were trimmed by 5 bases and 6 bases, with 22 bases remaining between them. The germline V gene has CDR1 SGHAT and CDR2 FQNNGV. In nucleotides, the CDR3 is TGTGCCAGCAGCGTCCTGTCGGGACAATGGGTCGATGGCTACACCTTC. Its protein is CASSVLSGQWVDGYTF.

The chain combines TRBV6-5 with TRBJ1-5, with D tentatively TRBD1 (5 bases). The V end lost 6 bases, the J end lost 5 bases, and 14 bases lay between the germline ends. Germline V gene data show CDR1 as MNHEY and CDR2 as SVGAGI. CDR3 length equals 14 residues. The CDR3 region is CASRDTLVDQPQHF. The CDR3 DNA follows: TGTGCCAGCAGGGACACGCTAGTTGATCAGCCCCAGCATTTT.

This clone was seen only a few times. The CDR3 loop is CASSLGGAGSPLHF. Written as DNA, the CDR3 is TGCGCCAGCAGCTTAGGGGGGGCCGGTTCACCCCTCCACTTT. The chain links TRBV5-1 to TRBJ1-6; D possibly corresponds to TRBD1 (6 bases). The CDR3 contains 14 residues. Germline CDR1 is SGHRS and CDR2 is YFSETQ. Trimming pared 2 bases from V and 9 bases from J, leaving 12 bases between.

The V and J genes are TRBV2 and TRBJ1-1, with D possibly TRBD1 on 6 matching bases. The CDR3 has 14 amino acids. CDR1 and CDR2 (germline): SNHLY, FYNNEI. Trimming shortened V by 4 bases and J by 0 bases, and 9 bases separated the two germline ends. For the CDR3, the DNA is TGTGCCAGCAGTGGGACAGTTCTGAACACTGAAGCTTTCTTT. It codes for CASSGTVLNTEAFF. Variable domain in full (rest from reference TRBV2 and TRBJ1-1): EPEVTQTPSHQVTQMGQEVILRCVPISNHLYFYWYRQILGQKVEFLVSFYNNEISEKSEIFDDQFSVERPDGSNFTLKIRSTKLEDSAMYFCASSGTVLNTEAFFGQGTRLTVV.

J is TRBJ2-7 and V is TRBV5-4; the match to TRBD2 covers 7 bases. The CDR3 loop spans 18 amino acids. Germline V gene lookup returns CDR1 SGHNT and CDR2 YYREEE (reference sequence). The ends lost 4 bases at V and 5 bases at J; junction bases unmatched: 21. Here the CDR3 reads CASSPEGRVERDFNEQYF. The CDR3 nucleotides are TGTGCCAGCAGCCCGGAGGGGCGTGTGGAGCGGGATTTTAACGAGCAGTACTTC. Full variable domain (rest looked up from reference TRBV5-4 and TRBJ2-7): ETGVTQSPTHLIKTRGQQVTLRCSSQSGHNTVSWYQQALGQGPQFIFQYYREEENGRGNFPPRFSGLQFPNYSSELNVNALELDDSALYLCASSPEGRVERDFNEQYFGPGTRLTVT.

This sequence joins TRBV5-1 and TRBJ1-5; 9 bases map to TRBD1. From germline, CDR1 is SGHRS and CDR2 YFSETQ. V dropped 4 bases and J dropped 7; count of bases not matched to a gene: 6. The CDR3 contains 14 residues. The CDR3 DNA follows: TGCGCCAGCAGCCTGGGACAGGGACAACAGCCCCAGCATTTT. It specifies CASSLGQGQQPQHF.

The V and J genes are TRBV5-1 and TRBJ1-3; 8 bases fit TRBD1. With V trimmed by 3 bases and J by 2 bases, 4 bases remained unmatched. Germline CDR1 is SGHRS and CDR2 is YFSETQ. This CDR3 is 15 amino acids long. CDR3 in DNA: TGCGCCAGCAGCTCTACAGGGGGAACTGGAAACACCATATATTTT. Amino acid sequence: CASSSTGGTGNTIYF. The full variable domain, its missing parts supplied by reference TRBV5-1 and TRBJ1-3, is KAGVTQTPRYLIKTRGQQVTLSCSPISGHRSVSWYQQTPGQGLQFLFEYFSETQRNKGNFPGRFSGRQFSNSRSEMNVSTLELGDSALYLCASSSTGGTGNTIYFGEGSWLTVV.

This chain joins TRBV5-1 and TRBJ2-7; TRBD2 matches 7 bases. The CDR3 contains 19 residues. The germline V gene has CDR1 SGHRS and CDR2 YFSETQ. V dropped 0 bases and J dropped 3; count of bases not matched to a gene: 18. The CDR3 nucleotides read TGCGCCAGCAGCTTGGGTTTTGGTTCAGGCCCAGGGAGGGACTACGAGCAGTACTTC. Amino acid sequence: CASSLGFGSGPGRDYEQYF.

The chain couples TRBV5-4 to TRBJ1-1; 10 bases match TRBD1. Per germline, CDR1 SGHNT and CDR2 YYREEE (reference sequence). The V segment lost 4 bases and the J segment 5 bases; nucleotides outside the gene matches: 2. The CDR3 sequence is 13 residues long. CDR3 DNA sequence: TGTGCCAGCAGCCGGACAGGGGGGACTGAAGCTTTCTTT. Protein sequence: CASSRTGGTEAFF.

J is TRBJ2-5 and V is TRBV27, with D perhaps matching TRBD1 (6 bases). Germline CDR1 MNHEY, CDR2 SMNVEV (reference sequence). This CDR3 is built from 13 residues. Trimming stripped 6 bases from V and 5 bases from J, with 13 bases between. Here the CDR3 reads CASSQQGAETQYF. CDR3 bases: TGTGCCAGCAGCCAACAGGGAGCGGAGACCCAGTACTTC.

This clone was detected once. This chain uses TRBV2 with TRBJ1-3, with no clear D. The CDR3 has 14 amino acids. The V gene lost 8 bases and the J gene lost 0 bases, with 11 bases spanning the gap. Germline assignment: CDR1 SNHLY and CDR2 FYNNEI. The CDR3 is CASLFGGSGNTIYF. The CDR3 coding sequence is TGTGCCAGCTTGTTCGGTGGCTCTGGAAACACCATATATTTT.

The chain links TRBV5-1 to TRBJ1-2; 8 nucleotides match TRBD1. V lost 3 bases, J lost 7 bases, and 8 bases stayed unmatched. Germline V lookup: CDR1 SGHRS, CDR2 YFSETQ. The CDR3 has 14 amino acids. CDR3 nucleotide sequence: TGCGCCAGCAGCTACGGACAGGGCCAGGGTGGCTACACCTTC. Translated: CASSYGQGQGGYTF.

The genes are TRBV7-8 and TRBJ2-2; tentative D call: TRBD1 (7 bases). Trimming left V 5 bases short and J 6 bases short, with 16 bases between. The length of the CDR3 is 15 residues. CDR1 SGHVS and CDR2 FQNEAQ come from the germline V gene. The CDR3 protein is CASSVRGRGAGELFF. The CDR3 DNA follows: TGTGCCAGCAGCGTACGTGGCAGGGGGGCCGGGGAGCTGTTTTTT.

CDR3 coding DNA: TGCGCCAGCAGCTTGGCCACTCTCGCGGGGGGGTCCTACAATGAGCAGTTCTTC. It translates to CASSLATLAGGSYNEQFF. J is TRBJ2-1 and V is TRBV5-1; TRBD2 matches at 9 bases. The CDR3 loop spans 18 amino acids. V shed 0 bases, J shed 1 base, and the junction held 8 bases outside the gene matches. Per the germline V gene, CDR1 is SGHRS and CDR2 is YFSETQ.

The chain is built from TRBV11-2 and TRBJ2-1; possibly TRBD2 for D (6 bases). V lost 3 bases, J lost 6 bases, and 15 bases lay in between. This CDR3 comprises 15 residues. In germline, CDR1 is SGHAT, CDR2 FQNNGV. Here the CDR3 DNA reads TGTGCCAGCAGCTTGGGGACGACTAGGGGCAATGAGCAGTTCTTC. This sequence encodes CASSLGTTRGNEQFF.

This clone was found once. The chain is built from TRBV25-1 and TRBJ1-5, with D unresolved. The CDR3 runs to 11 residues. With 4 bases removed from V and 9 bases from J, the gap between germline ends came to 7 bases. The germline V gene encodes CDR1 MGHDK and CDR2 SYGVNS. The CDR3 protein is CASSAEGPQHF. The DNA for the CDR3 is TGTGCCAGCAGTGCCGAGGGGCCCCAGCATTTT.

The chain links TRBV14 to TRBJ2-3; D is uncertain. The CDR3 is 14 residues long. V lost 4 bases, J lost 0 bases, and 8 bases lay in between. Per germline, CDR1 SGHDN and CDR2 FVKESK. The CDR3 loop reads CASSPSSSTDTQYF. In DNA, the CDR3 is TGTGCCAGCAGCCCGAGTTCTAGCACAGATACGCAGTATTTT.

The chain recombines TRBV10-3 with TRBJ2-6, with D maybe TRBD2 (5 bases). Germline-derived CDR1 and CDR2 are ENHRY and SYGVKD. V was trimmed by 6 bases and J by 0 bases, leaving 15 bases between them. The CDR3 runs to 17 residues. This CDR3 reads CAIREGESRSGANVLTF. The CDR3, as DNA: TGTGCCATCAGAGAGGGAGAAAGCCGCTCTGGGGCCAACGTCCTGACTTTC.

The chain links TRBV28 to TRBJ1-2, with D maybe TRBD1 (5 bases). Trimming shortened V by 7 bases and J by 4 bases, and 19 bases separated the two germline ends. The CDR3 is 15 residues long. Germline lookup yields CDR1 MDHEN and CDR2 SYDVKM. The CDR3 is CASTTGGHDIYGYTF. CDR3 DNA sequence: TGTGCCAGCACGACGGGAGGACACGACATCTATGGCTACACCTTC.